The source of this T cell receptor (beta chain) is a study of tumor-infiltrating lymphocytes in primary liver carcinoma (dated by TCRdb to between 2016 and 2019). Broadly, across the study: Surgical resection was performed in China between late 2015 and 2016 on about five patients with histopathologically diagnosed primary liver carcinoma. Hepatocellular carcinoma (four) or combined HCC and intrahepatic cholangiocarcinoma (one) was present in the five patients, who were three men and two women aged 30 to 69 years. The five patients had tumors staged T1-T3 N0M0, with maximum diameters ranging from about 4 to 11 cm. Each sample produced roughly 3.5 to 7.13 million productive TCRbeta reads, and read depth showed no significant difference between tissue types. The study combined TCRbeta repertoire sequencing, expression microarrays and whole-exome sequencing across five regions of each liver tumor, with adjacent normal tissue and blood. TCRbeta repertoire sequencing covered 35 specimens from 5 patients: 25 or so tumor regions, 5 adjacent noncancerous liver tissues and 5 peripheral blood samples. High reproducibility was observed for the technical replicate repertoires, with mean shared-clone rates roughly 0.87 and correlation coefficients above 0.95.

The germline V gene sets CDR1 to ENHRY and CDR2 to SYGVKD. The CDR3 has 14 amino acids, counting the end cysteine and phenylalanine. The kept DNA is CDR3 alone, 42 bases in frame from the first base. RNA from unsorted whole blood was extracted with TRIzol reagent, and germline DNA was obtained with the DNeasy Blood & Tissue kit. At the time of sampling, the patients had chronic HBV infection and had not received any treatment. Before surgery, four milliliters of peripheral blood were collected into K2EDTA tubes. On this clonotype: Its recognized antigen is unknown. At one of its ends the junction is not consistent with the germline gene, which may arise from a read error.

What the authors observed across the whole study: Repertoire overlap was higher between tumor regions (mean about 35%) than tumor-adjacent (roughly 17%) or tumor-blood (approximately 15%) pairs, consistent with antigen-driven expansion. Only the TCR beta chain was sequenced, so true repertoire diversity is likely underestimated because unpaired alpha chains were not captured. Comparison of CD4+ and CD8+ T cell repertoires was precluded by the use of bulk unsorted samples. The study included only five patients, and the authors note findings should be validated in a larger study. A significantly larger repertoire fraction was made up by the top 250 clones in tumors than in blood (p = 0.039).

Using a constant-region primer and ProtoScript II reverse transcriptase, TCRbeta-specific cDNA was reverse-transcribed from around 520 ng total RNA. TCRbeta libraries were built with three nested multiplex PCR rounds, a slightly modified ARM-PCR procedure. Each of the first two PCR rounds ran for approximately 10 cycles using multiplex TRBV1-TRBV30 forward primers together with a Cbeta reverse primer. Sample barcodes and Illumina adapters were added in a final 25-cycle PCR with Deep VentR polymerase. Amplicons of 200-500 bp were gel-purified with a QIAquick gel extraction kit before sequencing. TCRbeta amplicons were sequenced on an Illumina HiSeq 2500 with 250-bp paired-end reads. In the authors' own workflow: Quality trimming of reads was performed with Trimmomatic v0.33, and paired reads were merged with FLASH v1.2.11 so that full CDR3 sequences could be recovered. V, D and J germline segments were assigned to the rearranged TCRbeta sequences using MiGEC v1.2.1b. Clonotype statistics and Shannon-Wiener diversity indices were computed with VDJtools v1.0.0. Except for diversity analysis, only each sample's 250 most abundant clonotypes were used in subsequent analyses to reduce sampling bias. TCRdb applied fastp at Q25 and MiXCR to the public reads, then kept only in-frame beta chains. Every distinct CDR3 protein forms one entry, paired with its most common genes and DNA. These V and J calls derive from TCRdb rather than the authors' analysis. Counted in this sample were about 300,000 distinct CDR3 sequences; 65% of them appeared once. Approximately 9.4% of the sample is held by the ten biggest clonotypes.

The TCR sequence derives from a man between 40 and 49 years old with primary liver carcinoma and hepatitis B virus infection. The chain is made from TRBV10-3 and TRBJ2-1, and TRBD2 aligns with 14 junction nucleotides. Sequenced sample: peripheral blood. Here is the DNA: TGTGTCATCAGTGGGACTAGCGGGAGTGGTGAGCAGTTCTTC. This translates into CVISGTSGSGEQFF.